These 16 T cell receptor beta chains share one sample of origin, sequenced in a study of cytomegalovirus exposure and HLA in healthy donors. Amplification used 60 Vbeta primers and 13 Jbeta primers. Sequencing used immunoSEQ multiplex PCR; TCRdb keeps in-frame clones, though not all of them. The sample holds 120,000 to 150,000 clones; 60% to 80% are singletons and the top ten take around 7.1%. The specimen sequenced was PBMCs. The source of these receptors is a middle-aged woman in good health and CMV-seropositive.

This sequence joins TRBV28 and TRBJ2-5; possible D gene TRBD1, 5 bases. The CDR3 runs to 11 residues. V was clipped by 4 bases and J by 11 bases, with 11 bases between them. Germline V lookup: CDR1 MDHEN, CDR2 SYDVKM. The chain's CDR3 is CASSSRQKQYF. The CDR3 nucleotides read TGTGCCAGCAGTTCGAGACAGAAGCAGTACTTC.

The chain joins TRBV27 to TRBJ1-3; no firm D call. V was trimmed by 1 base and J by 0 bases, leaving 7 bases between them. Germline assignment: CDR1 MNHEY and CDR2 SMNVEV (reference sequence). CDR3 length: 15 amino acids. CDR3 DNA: TGTGCCAGCAGTTTATTTCGTAGCTCTGGAAACACCATATATTTT. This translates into CASSLFRSSGNTIYF.

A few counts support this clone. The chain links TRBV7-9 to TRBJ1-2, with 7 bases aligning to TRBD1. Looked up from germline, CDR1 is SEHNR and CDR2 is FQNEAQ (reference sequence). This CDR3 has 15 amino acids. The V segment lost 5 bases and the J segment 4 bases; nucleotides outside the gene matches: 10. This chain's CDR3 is CASSPTQGRFYGYTF. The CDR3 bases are TGTGCCAGCAGCCCGACACAGGGGCGATTCTATGGCTACACCTTC.

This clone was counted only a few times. The CDR3 region is CATQAGGPMNTEAFF. In DNA form, the CDR3 reads TGTGCCACCCAGGCGGGGGGGCCTATGAACACTGAAGCTTTCTTT. The chain joins TRBV6-5 to TRBJ1-1; D may be TRBD1 (6 bases). Per germline, CDR1 MNHEY and CDR2 SVGAGI. CDR3 length: 15 amino acids. V was clipped by 10 bases and J by 0 bases, with 18 bases between them.

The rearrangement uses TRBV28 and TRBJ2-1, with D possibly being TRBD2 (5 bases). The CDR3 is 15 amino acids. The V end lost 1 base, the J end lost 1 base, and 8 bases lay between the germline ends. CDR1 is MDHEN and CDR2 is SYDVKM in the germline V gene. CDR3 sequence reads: CASSLYEGSYNEQFF. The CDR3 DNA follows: TGTGCCAGCAGTTTATACGAGGGATCCTACAATGAGCAGTTCTTC.

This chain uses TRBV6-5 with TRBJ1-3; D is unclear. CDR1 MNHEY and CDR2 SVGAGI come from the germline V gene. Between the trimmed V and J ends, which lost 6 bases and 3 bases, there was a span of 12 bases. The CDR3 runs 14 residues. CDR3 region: CASSPRSYGNTIYF. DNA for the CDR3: TGTGCCAGCAGCCCTAGGTCCTATGGAAACACCATATATTTT.

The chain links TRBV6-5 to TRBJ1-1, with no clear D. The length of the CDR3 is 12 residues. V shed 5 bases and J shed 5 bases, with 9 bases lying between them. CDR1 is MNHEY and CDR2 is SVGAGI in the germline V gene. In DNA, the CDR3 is TGTGCCAGCAGTCCCGGGTGGACTGAAGCTTTCTTT. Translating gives CASSPGWTEAFF.

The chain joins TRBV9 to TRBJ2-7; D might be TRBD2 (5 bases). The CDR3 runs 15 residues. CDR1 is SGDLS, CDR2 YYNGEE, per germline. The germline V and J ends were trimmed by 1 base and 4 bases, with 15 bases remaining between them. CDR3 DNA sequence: TGTGCCAGCAGCGTAATCTCGGGGAGAGGGTACGAGCAGTACTTC. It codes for CASSVISGRGYEQYF.

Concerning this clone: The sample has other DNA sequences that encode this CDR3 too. The CDR3 nucleotides read TGTGCCAGCAGCTTATCTAGCGGGGGAGTCTATGAGCAGTACTTC. Amino acid sequence: CASSLSSGGVYEQYF. The chain links TRBV7-2 to TRBJ2-7; 10 nucleotides line up with TRBD2. J lost 7 bases, V lost 2 bases, and 8 bases had no gene match. The CDR3 length is 15 residues. Per the germline V gene, CDR1 is SGHTA and CDR2 is FQGNSA.

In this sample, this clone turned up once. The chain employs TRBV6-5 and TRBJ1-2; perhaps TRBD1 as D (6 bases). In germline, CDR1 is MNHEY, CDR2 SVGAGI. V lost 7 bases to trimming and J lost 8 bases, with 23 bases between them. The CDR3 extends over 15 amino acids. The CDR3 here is CASKIDRSLVRGYTF. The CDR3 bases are TGTGCCAGCAAAATAGACAGGAGCCTTGTTCGGGGCTACACCTTC.

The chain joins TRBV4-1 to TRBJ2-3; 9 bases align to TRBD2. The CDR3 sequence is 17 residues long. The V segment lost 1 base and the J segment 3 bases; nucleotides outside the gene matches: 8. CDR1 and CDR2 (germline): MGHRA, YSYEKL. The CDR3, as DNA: TGCGCCAGCAGCCAAGGGGGCGGGGGGGCCAGGACAGATACGCAGTATTTT. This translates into CASSQGGGGARTDTQYF.

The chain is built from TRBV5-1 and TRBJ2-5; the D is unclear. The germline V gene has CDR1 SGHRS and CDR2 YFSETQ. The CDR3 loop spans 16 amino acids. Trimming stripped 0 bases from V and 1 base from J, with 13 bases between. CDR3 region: CASSLVVARTQETQYF. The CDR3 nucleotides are TGCGCCAGCAGCTTGGTTGTGGCCAGAACCCAAGAGACCCAGTACTTC.

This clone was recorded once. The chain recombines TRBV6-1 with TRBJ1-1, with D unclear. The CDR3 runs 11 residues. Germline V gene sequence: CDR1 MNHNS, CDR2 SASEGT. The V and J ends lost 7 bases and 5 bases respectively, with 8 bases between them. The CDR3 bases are TGTGCCAGCACCCCATCAACTGAAGCTTTCTTT. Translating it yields CASTPSTEAFF.

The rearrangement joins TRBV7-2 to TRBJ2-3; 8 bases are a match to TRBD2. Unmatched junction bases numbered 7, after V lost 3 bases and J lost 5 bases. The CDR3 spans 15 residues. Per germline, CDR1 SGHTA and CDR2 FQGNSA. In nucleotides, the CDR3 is TGTGCCAGCAGCTTCACGGGGGGGCCAGGAGATACGCAGTATTTT. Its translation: CASSFTGGPGDTQYF.

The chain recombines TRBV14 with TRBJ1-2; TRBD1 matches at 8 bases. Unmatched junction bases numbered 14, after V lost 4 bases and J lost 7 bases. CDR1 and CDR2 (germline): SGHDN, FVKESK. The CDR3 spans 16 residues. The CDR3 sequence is CASSLSLPGTGCGYTF. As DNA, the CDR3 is TGTGCCAGCAGCCTTTCTTTGCCCGGGACAGGTTGTGGCTACACCTTC.

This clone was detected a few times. CDR3: CASSATGAWYTEAFF. The DNA of the CDR3 is TGTGCCAGCAGTGCAACAGGGGCATGGTACACTGAAGCTTTCTTT. This chain links TRBV6-5 with TRBJ1-1; 7 nucleotides agree with TRBD1. V was clipped by 5 bases and J by 3 bases; unmatched bases: 9. Germline loops: CDR1 MNHEY, CDR2 SVGAGI. This CDR3 has 15 residues.